Each of the 28 T cell receptor beta chains below was sequenced from the same sample in a study of blood T cell repertoires in COVID-19. Sequencing was performed with immunoSEQ multiplex PCR; in TCRdb, only in-frame clones are kept and a portion is missing. Of about 97,000 clones in the sample, around 88% were seen once. The sample was peripheral blood. The receptors stem from a man in his fifties with COVID-19, enrolled during active disease.

V is TRBV12-3 or TRBV12-4 and J is TRBJ2-7; possibly TRBD2 for D (5 bases). Trimming removed 6 bases from V and 3 bases from J, with 9 bases in between. CDR3 size: 12 residues. The CDR3 nucleotides read TGTGCCAGCAGGGTCGGGGACTACGAGCAGTACTTC. Its protein product is CASRVGDYEQYF.

The V and J genes are TRBV29-1 and TRBJ2-1, with 9 bases matching TRBD2. The germline V gene has CDR1 SQVTM and CDR2 ANQGSEA. This CDR3 region has 13 residues. V shed 6 bases and J 9 bases; nucleotides not matched to a gene: 9. The chain's CDR3 is CSVWTSARGEQFF. In nucleotides, the CDR3 is TGCAGCGTCTGGACTAGCGCCCGGGGTGAGCAGTTCTTC.

This chain connects TRBV27 to TRBJ1-5; 8 bases line up with TRBD1. The J segment lost 4 bases and the V segment lost 4 bases, leaving 6 bases of the junction unmatched. The germline V gene has CDR1 MNHEY and CDR2 SMNVEV (reference sequence). The CDR3 extends over 15 amino acids. CDR3 in DNA: TGTGCCAGCAGTTCTACAGGGGGAAGAAATCAGCCCCAGCATTTT. It translates to CASSSTGGRNQPQHF.

This CDR3 reads CASSTTGFSGNTIYF. CDR3 nucleotide sequence: TGTGCCAGCAGTACGACAGGGTTCTCTGGAAACACCATATATTTT. The V and J genes are TRBV27 and TRBJ1-3; 7 bases match TRBD1. The CDR3 is made up of 15 amino acids. V shed 5 bases and J 0 bases; nucleotides not matched to a gene: 4. Germline lookup yields CDR1 MNHEY and CDR2 SMNVEV (reference sequence).

This clone turned up a few times. The genes are TRBV28 and TRBJ1-5; D is unresolved. V was trimmed by 5 bases and J by 7 bases, leaving 12 bases between them. Germline values: CDR1 MDHEN, CDR2 SYDVKM. This CDR3 contains 13 residues. The CDR3 here is CASSILMEQPQHF. The CDR3 nucleotides read TGTGCCAGCAGTATCCTTATGGAGCAGCCCCAGCATTTT.

The gene calls are TRBV5-1 and TRBJ1-2, with D unresolved. Germline V gene data show CDR1 as SGHRS and CDR2 as YFSETQ. This CDR3 has 14 residues. V was pared by 0 bases and J by 7 bases, with 13 bases between. The CDR3 bases are TGCGCCAGCAGCTTGGCTCTCGAGCCGGGTGGCTACACCTTC. Translation: CASSLALEPGGYTF.

V gene TRBV4-2 combines with J gene TRBJ1-2; TRBD1 is a possible D gene (6 bases). Between the trimmed V and J ends, which lost 2 bases and 0 bases, there was a span of 10 bases. This CDR3 has 15 residues. Germline lookup yields CDR1 LGHNA and CDR2 YNFKEQ. This CDR3 reads CASSQPGTSNYGYTF. CDR3 coding DNA: TGTGCCAGCAGCCAACCCGGGACATCTAACTATGGCTACACCTTC.

The CDR3 sequence: CASSGTGITHTEAFF. CDR3 coding DNA: TGTGCCAGCAGCGGGACAGGGATTACGCACACTGAAGCTTTCTTT. This sequence joins TRBV6-6 and TRBJ1-1; 9 nucleotides align to TRBD1. The CDR3 is made up of 15 amino acids. V dropped 6 bases and J dropped 3; count of bases not matched to a gene: 8. The germline CDR1 and CDR2 sequences are MNHNY and SVGAGI (reference sequence).

This sequence joins TRBV28 and TRBJ1-1; 7 bases line up with TRBD1. Germline assignment: CDR1 MDHEN and CDR2 SYDVKM. J lost 11 bases, V lost 0 bases, and 3 bases had no gene match. CDR3 length: 12 amino acids. This CDR3 is CASSLWSTGAFF. CDR3 sequence (DNA): TGTGCCAGCAGTTTATGGTCGACAGGGGCTTTCTTT.

This chain joins TRBV6-5 and TRBJ2-7; D is perhaps TRBD1 (8 bases). This CDR3 has 15 amino acids. CDR1 and CDR2 from the germline V gene are MNHEY and SVGAGI. With 1 base removed from V and 5 bases from J, the gap between germline ends came to 15 bases. The CDR3 spells CASSYFTGGGHEQYF. The CDR3 DNA is TGTGCCAGCAGTTACTTTACAGGGGGAGGGCACGAGCAGTACTTC.

In DNA, the CDR3 is TGTGCCAGCAGCTGGGACGTTAGACAGGGAAGGGGTGGCTACACCTTC. Encoded protein: CASSWDVRQGRGGYTF. The rearrangement links TRBV5-6 to TRBJ1-2; 7 bases are shared with TRBD1. The CDR3 is 16 amino acids. J was trimmed by 7 bases and V by 3 bases; bases with no gene match: 15. Germline CDR1 and CDR2: SGHDT and YYEEEE.

The sample holds one count of this clone. The J gene is TRBJ1-1, the V gene TRBV6-1; D gene ambiguous. The CDR3 sequence is 15 residues long. CDR1 and CDR2 from the germline V gene are MNHNS and SASEGT. V lost 1 base and J 0 bases, leaving 9 bases between the germline ends. The CDR3 DNA is TGTGCCAGCAGTGAAGGTCCGGGGATGAACACTGAAGCTTTCTTT. Translated: CASSEGPGMNTEAFF.

The chain links TRBV2 to TRBJ1-1; D is uncertain. Germline loops: CDR1 SNHLY, CDR2 FYNNEI. The CDR3 sequence is 13 residues long. V lost 6 bases, J lost 0 bases, and 8 bases lay in between. The CDR3 DNA reads as TGTGCCAGCAGCCGGTCCATGAACACTGAAGCTTTCTTT. This codes for CASSRSMNTEAFF. Full variable domain (outside the CDR3, taken from reference TRBV2 and TRBJ1-1): EPEVTQTPSHQVTQMGQEVILRCVPISNHLYFYWYRQILGQKVEFLVSFYNNEISEKSEIFDDQFSVERPDGSNFTLKIRSTKLEDSAMYFCASSRSMNTEAFFGQGTRLTVV.

The chain recombines TRBV9 with TRBJ2-7, with TRBD1 matching over 7 bases. CDR1 SGDLS and CDR2 YYNGEE come from the germline V gene. With 4 bases clipped from V and 3 bases from J, the junction kept 7 bases outside the gene matches. CDR3 length: 14 amino acids. DNA of the CDR3: TGTGCCAGCAGCAATACCGGGACAGACTACGAGCAGTACTTC. Encoded protein: CASSNTGTDYEQYF.

V and J are TRBV19 and TRBJ1-5; D unclear. The germline CDR1 and CDR2 sequences are LNHDA and SQIVND (reference sequence). The CDR3 length is 15 residues. With 9 bases removed from V and 3 bases from J, the gap between germline ends came to 18 bases. CDR3 sequence reads: CASSLFWASNQPQHF. CDR3 DNA sequence: TGTGCCAGCAGCTTATTTTGGGCCTCCAATCAGCCCCAGCATTTT.

The gene calls are TRBV18 and TRBJ1-1, with TRBD1 matching over 9 bases. V trimming: 1 base; J trimming: 3 bases; junction bases outside the gene matches: 6. The CDR3 length is 16 residues. In germline, CDR1 is KGHSH, CDR2 LQKENI. The CDR3 nucleotides read TGTGCCAGCTCACCACGAAGGAGACAGGGGGACACTGAAGCTTTCTTT. Translated, it gives CASSPRRRQGDTEAFF.

The chain uses TRBV2 and TRBJ1-5, with D unclear. Germline V gene lookup returns CDR1 SNHLY and CDR2 FYNNEI. The CDR3 spans 14 residues. Trimming left V 4 bases short and J 0 bases short, with 7 bases between. The CDR3 is CASSGGSSNQPQHF. Here the CDR3 DNA reads TGTGCCAGCAGTGGCGGGTCTAGCAATCAGCCCCAGCATTTT.

This chain links TRBV6-5 with TRBJ1-2; 7 bases match TRBD1. The germline gives CDR1 MNHEY, CDR2 SVGAGI. J lost 4 bases, V lost 4 bases, and 6 bases had no gene match. The CDR3 sequence is 14 residues long. The DNA of the CDR3 is TGTGCCAGCAGTTGCTCTCGGGACAGCTATGGCTACACCTTC. It specifies CASSCSRDSYGYTF.

This clone was observed a single time. The V gene is TRBV7-3, the J gene TRBJ2-3; 10 bases agree with TRBD2. The CDR3 contains 17 residues. The V gene end was trimmed by 5 bases and the J gene end by 0 bases; junction bases not matched to a gene: 8. Germline-derived CDR1 and CDR2 are SGHTA and FQGTGA. CDR3: CASSPLAGVTSTDTQYF. CDR3 DNA: TGTGCCAGCAGCCCCCTAGCGGGGGTTACTAGCACAGATACGCAGTATTTT. Using reference TRBV7-3 and TRBJ2-3 for the parts outside the CDR3, the full variable domain is GAGVSQTPSNKVTEKGKYVELRCDPISGHTALYWYRQSLGQGPEFLIYFQGTGAADDSGLPNDRFFAVRPEGSVSTLKIQRTERGDSAVYLCASSPLAGVTSTDTQYFGPGTRLTVL.

This chain links TRBV30 with TRBJ1-5; no definite D call. The CDR3 has 13 amino acids. The germline V gene encodes CDR1 GTSNPN and CDR2 SVGIG (reference sequence). Trimming shortened V by 2 bases and J by 6 bases, and 11 bases separated the two germline ends. DNA for the CDR3: TGTGCCTGGAGTCGGCTGGAGGGTCAGCCCCAGCATTTT. Translating it yields CAWSRLEGQPQHF.

This chain connects TRBV6-1 to TRBJ1-4, with 7 nucleotides matching TRBD1. Germline CDR1 is MNHNS and CDR2 is SASEGT. V gave up 2 bases and J gave up 0 bases; unmatched junction bases: 9. This CDR3 contains 18 residues. The CDR3 sequence is CASSEPYRGGTTNEKLFF. The CDR3 DNA sequence: TGTGCCAGCAGTGAACCCTACAGGGGCGGGACAACTAATGAAAAACTGTTTTTT.

J is TRBJ1-5 and V is TRBV15, with TRBD1 matching 7 bases. Losses at the gene ends were 2 bases for V and 8 bases for J; bases not matched to a gene: 6. The CDR3 is made up of 14 amino acids. From germline, CDR1 is LNHNV and CDR2 YYDKDF (reference sequence). The CDR3: CATSRTGALEPQHF. The CDR3 bases are TGTGCCACCAGCAGAACAGGGGCCTTAGAGCCCCAGCATTTT.

Notes on this clone: Other DNA variants within this sample encode the same CDR3. The J gene is TRBJ2-6, the V gene TRBV19; the D is unclear. The CDR3 spans 15 residues. Germline assignment: CDR1 LNHDA and CDR2 SQIVND (reference sequence). Trimming removed 3 bases from V and 1 base from J, with 7 bases in between. Here the CDR3 reads CASSIRSSGANVLTF. The DNA for the CDR3 is TGTGCCAGTAGTATTCGGTCGTCTGGGGCCAACGTCCTGACTTTC.

The gene calls are TRBV19 and TRBJ1-5; 8 nucleotides agree with TRBD1. The CDR3 is 15 amino acids. After removal of 3 bases from V and 2 bases from J, the junction contained 3 bases not matched to a gene. Germline loops: CDR1 LNHDA, CDR2 SQIVND (reference sequence). The CDR3 DNA reads TGTGCCAGTAGTATCTCAGGGGGCGGCAATCAGCCCCAGCATTTT. This gives the protein CASSISGGGNQPQHF. Together with reference TRBV19 and TRBJ1-5, the CDR3 gives the full variable domain: DGGITQSPKYLFRKEGQNVTLSCEQNLNHDAMYWYRQDPGQGLRLIYYSQIVNDFQKGDIAEGYSVSREKKESFPLTVTSAQKNPTAFYLCASSISGGGNQPQHFGDGTRLSIL.

V gene TRBV5-4 combines with J gene TRBJ1-2, with unresolved D. Trimming pared 0 bases from V and 2 bases from J, leaving 5 bases between. The length of the CDR3 is 13 residues. The V gene's germline CDR1 is SGHNT and CDR2 YYREEE (reference sequence). The CDR3 sequence: CASSLDRNYGYTF. CDR3 sequence (DNA): TGTGCCAGCAGCTTGGACAGAAACTATGGCTACACCTTC.

The chain joins TRBV2 to TRBJ1-4; D perhaps matches TRBD1 (5 bases). V was pared by 6 bases and J by 4 bases, with 18 bases between. This CDR3 spans 16 amino acids. Per germline, CDR1 SNHLY and CDR2 FYNNEI. CDR3 protein: CASSPSLGQGNEKLFF. In nucleotides, the CDR3 is TGTGCCAGCAGCCCCTCATTGGGTCAGGGTAATGAAAAACTGTTTTTT.

The genes are TRBV3-1 (or the pseudogene TRBV3-2) and TRBJ1-1, with TRBD1 matching over 7 bases. V lost 2 bases and J lost 7; bases outside the gene matches: 4. The CDR3 is made up of 13 amino acids. Germline CDR1 is LGHDT and CDR2 is YNNKEL (reference sequence). Written as DNA, the CDR3 is TGTGCCAGCAGCCAACAGGGGGTTAATGAAGCTTTCTTT. Protein: CASSQQGVNEAFF.

The chain recombines TRBV2 with TRBJ2-2, with D possibly being TRBD1 (6 bases). CDR1 and CDR2 (germline): SNHLY, FYNNEI. The CDR3 spans 16 residues. V shed 7 bases and J shed 4 bases, with 19 bases lying between them. The CDR3 spells CASTDRTSRVTGELFF. The CDR3 DNA is TGTGCCAGCACCGACAGGACCTCCCGTGTCACCGGGGAGCTGTTTTTT.